These T cell receptor beta chains were read from a single sample in a study of memory CD4+ T cells and cytomegalovirus serostatus. TCRdb's copy holds only in-frame clones and misses some; the assay was immunoSEQ multiplex PCR. The sample records around 44,000 clones, roughly four fifths being singletons. The sequenced material came from memory CD4+ T cells from blood. These receptor sequences come from an adult in good health and CMV-seronegative. The CDR3 runs from the conserved cysteine through the conserved F or W. A D gene is named only where the DNA matches it firmly. A row's size may be missing; if present it is once, few, many or a size class.

D gene	V gene	CDR3 length	clone size	J gene	CDR3 protein	CDR3 DNA
TRBD1	TRBV5-6	13	-	TRBJ1-1	CASRRDRASEAFF	TGTGCCAGCAGACGAGACAGGGCCTCTGAAGCTTTCTTT
-	TRBV30	15	-	TRBJ1-3	CAWSTALGAGNTIYF	TGTGCCTGGAGTACCGCCCTGGGCGCTGGAAACACCATATATTTT
TRBD1	TRBV10-3	12	-	TRBJ1-2	CASNRDRGGYTF	TGTGCCTCAAACCGGGACAGGGGTGGCTACACCTTC
-	TRBV28	10	-	TRBJ1-1	CAPGHTEAFF	TGCGCTCCGGGACACACTGAAGCTTTCTTT
-	TRBV28	14	-	TRBJ2-7	CASSRPGVFYEQYF	TGTGCCAGCAGTAGGCCAGGGGTTTTCTACGAGCAGTACTTC
-	TRBV28	16	once	TRBJ2-4	CASSSIFGVAKNIQYF	TGTGCCAGCAGTTCCATCTTCGGGGTAGCCAAAAACATTCAGTACTTC
-	TRBV7-2	16	-	TRBJ2-5	CASSFQLAFEGETQYF	TGTGCCAGCAGCTTCCAACTAGCCTTTGAAGGGGAGACCCAGTACTTC
-	TRBV30	13	-	TRBJ1-2	CAWKAWRGYGYTF	TGTGCCTGGAAGGCCTGGCGGGGCTATGGCTACACCTTC
TRBD1	TRBV6-5	16	-	TRBJ2-7	CASSYGYTWDSREQYF	TGTGCCAGCAGTTACGGGTATACCTGGGACAGCCGGGAGCAGTACTTC
-	TRBV7-2	16	few	TRBJ2-5	CASSLAGGVGQETQYF	TGTGCCAGCAGCTTAGCTGGGGGCGTCGGTCAAGAGACCCAGTACTTC
TRBD2	TRBV5-1	15	once	TRBJ2-5	CASSLAGTSQETQYF	TGCGCCAGCAGCTTGGCCGGGACTAGCCAAGAGACCCAGTACTTC
TRBD1	TRBV5-1	14	-	TRBJ2-7	CASSGTGGLHEQYF	TGCGCCAGCAGTGGTACAGGGGGTTTGCACGAGCAGTACTTC
-	TRBV30	14	-	TRBJ2-2	CAWSAGFVTGELFF	TGTGCCTGGAGCGCGGGGTTCGTCACCGGGGAGCTGTTTTTT
-	TRBV19	13	once	TRBJ1-1	CASSTDRSTEAFF	TGTGCCAGTAGTACCGACAGGAGTACTGAAGCTTTCTTT
TRBD2	TRBV11-3	16	-	TRBJ2-3	CASSPGLAATTDTQYF	TGTGCCAGCAGCCCAGGACTAGCGGCCACCACAGATACGCAGTATTTT
TRBD1	TRBV30	14	-	TRBJ1-3	CAYRQGATGNTIYF	TGTGCCTACCGACAGGGGGCGACTGGAAACACCATATATTTT
-	TRBV7-8	16	-	TRBJ1-1	CASSPPRGRGNTEAFF	TGTGCCAGCAGCCCCCCCAGGGGTCGGGGGAACACTGAAGCTTTCTTT
TRBD2	TRBV9	15	-	TRBJ2-3	CASSVAGGDTDTQYF	TGTGCCAGCAGCGTAGCGGGAGGCGACACAGATACGCAGTATTTT
-	TRBV27	13	-	TRBJ2-2	CASRDPTTGELFF	TGTGCCAGCAGGGACCCTACTACCGGGGAGCTGTTTTTT
TRBD1	TRBV19	14	-	TRBJ2-2	CASGGQGNTGELFF	TGTGCCAGTGGAGGACAGGGAAACACCGGGGAGCTGTTTTTT
-	TRBV29-1	14	few	TRBJ2-1	CSVRKRGLDNEQFF	TGCAGCGTTAGAAAGCGAGGTTTGGACAATGAGCAGTTCTTC
-	TRBV5-1	14	-	TRBJ1-1	CASSPGDGATEAFF	TGCGCCAGCAGCCCAGGGGACGGGGCCACTGAAGCTTTCTTT
TRBD2	TRBV29-1	17	-	TRBJ2-7	CSVSQLEAGGTSYEQYF	TGCAGCGTGTCCCAACTTGAGGCGGGAGGAACGAGCTACGAGCAGTACTTC
TRBD2	TRBV9	17	-	TRBJ2-1	CASSPRGSGVGMDEQFF	TGTGCCAGCAGCCCCCGTGGTAGCGGGGTAGGCATGGATGAGCAGTTCTTC
TRBD1	TRBV27	15	-	TRBJ2-5	CASSWTGLYQETQYF	TGTGCCAGCAGTTGGACAGGGCTGTACCAAGAGACCCAGTACTTC
-	TRBV5-1	13	few	TRBJ2-3	CASSLRRTDTQYF	TGCGCCAGCAGCTTGCGTCGCACAGATACGCAGTATTTT
TRBD2	TRBV25-1	16	-	TRBJ2-1	CASSTRLAGSNNEQFF	TGTGCCAGTTCGACCCGACTAGCGGGATCGAACAATGAGCAGTTCTTC
TRBD2	TRBV7-2	16	-	TRBJ2-1	CASSPIIGAGGSEQFF	TGTGCCAGCAGCCCAATCATAGGAGCGGGAGGGAGTGAGCAGTTCTTC
TRBD1	TRBV2	14	-	TRBJ2-7	CASSEDRGLNEQYF	TGTGCCAGCAGTGAAGACAGGGGGCTCAACGAGCAGTACTTC
-	TRBV11-2	14	-	TRBJ2-1	CASSLALGLNEQFF	TGTGCCAGCAGCTTAGCGCTAGGGCTCAATGAGCAGTTCTTC
-	TRBV7-9	9	few	TRBJ1-1	CAIGTEAFF	TGTGCCATAGGGACTGAAGCTTTCTTT
TRBD1	TRBV6-1	14	medium-sized	TRBJ1-4	CASRTMGQGRRLFF	TGTGCCAGCAGAACAATGGGACAGGGGCGGCGGCTGTTTTTT
TRBD2	TRBV28	15	once	TRBJ2-2	CASSLAGANTGELFF	TGTGCCAGCAGCCTAGCGGGAGCGAACACCGGGGAGCTGTTTTTT
-	TRBV28	14	-	TRBJ1-2	CAANFGGPNYGYTF	TGTGCAGCTAATTTCGGGGGCCCCAACTATGGCTACACCTTC
TRBD1	TRBV28	14	-	TRBJ1-2	CASSKGTGIYGYTF	TGTGCCAGCAGTAAAGGGACAGGGATTTATGGCTACACCTTC
TRBD1	TRBV5-1	15	-	TRBJ1-5	CASSGGTGENQPQHF	TGCGCCAGCAGCGGCGGGACAGGGGAGAATCAGCCCCAGCATTTT
-	TRBV29-1	13	-	TRBJ2-7	CSVIRSGTYEQYF	TGCAGCGTTATCAGGTCAGGGACCTACGAGCAGTACTTC
-	TRBV4-3	14	-	TRBJ1-2	CASSQDLVAYGYTF	TGCGCCAGCAGCCAAGATCTTGTGGCCTATGGCTACACCTTC
-	TRBV28	15	-	TRBJ2-1	CASSSRRTVYNEQFF	TGTGCCAGCAGTTCTCGAAGGACAGTCTACAATGAGCAGTTCTTC
-	TRBV6-5	13	-	TRBJ1-1	CASSPRLNTEAFF	TGTGCCAGCAGCCCGCGACTGAACACTGAAGCTTTCTTT
-	TRBV27	13	-	TRBJ2-3	CASSFRPVDTQYF	TGTGCCAGCAGTTTCCGCCCGGTGGATACGCAGTATTTT
TRBD1	TRBV27	15	-	TRBJ2-5	CASSRGTGGAETQYF	TGTGCCAGCAGTAGGGGGACAGGGGGCGCGGAGACCCAGTACTTC
-	TRBV4-1	16	few	TRBJ1-4	CASTQTGSSLGEKLFF	TGCGCCAGCACCCAAACTGGATCCAGCTTAGGGGAAAAACTGTTTTTT
TRBD1	TRBV5-6	14	-	TRBJ2-7	CASSSTGGFGEQYF	TGTGCCAGCAGCTCGACAGGGGGATTTGGCGAGCAGTACTTC
-	TRBV4-3	15	-	TRBJ1-4	CASSQDWGRSEKLFF	TGCGCCAGCAGCCAAGATTGGGGACGTAGTGAAAAACTGTTTTTT
-	TRBV7-2	15	-	TRBJ1-5	CASSLGQEINQPQHF	TGTGCCAGCAGCTTAGGGCAGGAAATCAATCAGCCCCAGCATTTT
-	TRBV9	15	-	TRBJ2-5	CASSRSMDFQETQYF	TGTGCCAGCAGCCGTAGTATGGACTTTCAAGAGACCCAGTACTTC
-	TRBV7-8	13	-	TRBJ1-4	CASSRVLYEKLFF	TGTGCCAGCTCCAGGGTCTTGTATGAAAAACTGTTTTTT
-	TRBV21-1	16	-	TRBJ2-5	CASSREGRHFVETQYF	TGTGCCAGCAGCAGGGAGGGGAGGCACTTTGTAGAGACCCAGTACTTC
TRBD2	TRBV7-2	14	few	TRBJ2-5	CASSLLAGSETQYF	TGTGCCAGCAGCCTTCTAGCGGGGTCAGAGACCCAGTACTTC
TRBD2	TRBV2	13	-	TRBJ2-7	CASGDGGFYEQYF	TGTGCCAGCGGGGACGGGGGGTTCTACGAGCAGTACTTC
-	TRBV28	14	few	TRBJ1-3	CASSLNRGGNTIYF	TGTGCCAGCAGTCTTAACCGTGGCGGAAACACCATATATTTT
TRBD2	TRBV9	17	-	TRBJ2-1	CASSVAQASGRVNEQFF	TGTGCCAGCAGCGTAGCTCAAGCTAGCGGGAGAGTCAATGAGCAGTTCTTC